This TCR beta chain was identified in a study of Graves' ophthalmopathy and Graves' hyperthyroidism. In germline, CDR1 is KGHDR, CDR2 SFDVKD. There are 13 residues in the CDR3. This clonotype was recorded once. One junction end disagrees with the germline gene, perhaps due to a read error. Orbital computed tomography, together with clinical symptoms, serum thyroxine, TRAb and thyroid ultrasound, was used for diagnosis. The PBMCs had their origin in approximately 10 ml of fresh peripheral blood. From RNA, the CDR3 regions of TCR beta chains were amplified and sequenced. First-round RT-PCR employed HTBI primers, with a second-round multiplex PCR after it. TCRdb reprocessed the multiplex PCR reads with MiXCR, giving one entry per CDR3 protein. The data contain about 740,000 distinct CDR3 sequences, 40% of them singletons.

This TCR was recovered from an adult man with Graves' ophthalmopathy. The sequenced sample consisted of peripheral blood. This chain links TRBV24-1 with TRBJ1-1; perhaps TRBD1 as D (5 bases). CDR3 region: CATSAGGNTEVFF. CDR3 nucleotides: TGTGCCACCAGTGCTGGGGGGAACACTGAAGTTTTCTTT.